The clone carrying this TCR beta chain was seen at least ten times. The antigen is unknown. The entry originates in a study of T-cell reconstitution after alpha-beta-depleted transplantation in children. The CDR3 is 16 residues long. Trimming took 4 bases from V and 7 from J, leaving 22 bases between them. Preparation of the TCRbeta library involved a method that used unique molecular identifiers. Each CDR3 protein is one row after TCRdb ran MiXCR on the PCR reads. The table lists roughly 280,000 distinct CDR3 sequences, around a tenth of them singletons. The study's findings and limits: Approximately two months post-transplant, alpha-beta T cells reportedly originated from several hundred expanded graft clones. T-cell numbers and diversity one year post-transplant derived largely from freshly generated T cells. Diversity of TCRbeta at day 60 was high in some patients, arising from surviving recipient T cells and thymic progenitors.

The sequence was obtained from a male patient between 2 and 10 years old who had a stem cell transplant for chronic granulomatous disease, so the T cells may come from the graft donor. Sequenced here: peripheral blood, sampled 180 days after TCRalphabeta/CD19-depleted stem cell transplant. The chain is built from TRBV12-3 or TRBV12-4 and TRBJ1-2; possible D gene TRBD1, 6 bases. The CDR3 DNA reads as TGTGCCAGCAGTTGGTCCCCGGGGGGCGGTCTCTCTGGCTACACCTTC. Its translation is CASSWSPGGGLSGYTF.